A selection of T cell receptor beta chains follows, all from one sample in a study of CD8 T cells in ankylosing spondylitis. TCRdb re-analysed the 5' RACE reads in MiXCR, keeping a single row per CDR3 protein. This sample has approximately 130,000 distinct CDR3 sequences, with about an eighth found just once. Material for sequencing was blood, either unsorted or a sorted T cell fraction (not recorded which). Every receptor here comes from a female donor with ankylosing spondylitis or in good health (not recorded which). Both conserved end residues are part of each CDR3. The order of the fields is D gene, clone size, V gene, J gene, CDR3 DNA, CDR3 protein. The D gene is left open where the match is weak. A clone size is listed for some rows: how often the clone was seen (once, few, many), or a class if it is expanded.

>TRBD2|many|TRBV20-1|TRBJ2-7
TGCAGTGCTAGAGGCAGCGGGAGCCACTACGAGCAGTACTTC
CSARGSGSHYEQYF
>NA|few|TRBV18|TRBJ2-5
TGTGCCAGCTCACCAAAGACTCGAGGGGTTCAAGAGACCCAGTACTTC
CASSPKTRGVQETQYF
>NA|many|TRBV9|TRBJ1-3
TGTGCCAGCAGCGAGGACAGCTCTGGAAACACCATATATTTT
CASSEDSSGNTIYF
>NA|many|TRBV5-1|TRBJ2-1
TGCGCCAGCAGCTTGGCCCCGGACAATGAGCAGTTCTTT
CASSLAPDNEQFF
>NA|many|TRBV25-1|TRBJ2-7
TGTGCCAGCAGTGAACCGTCGAGTACTCGTGGGAACGAGCAGTACTTC
CASSEPSSTRGNEQYF
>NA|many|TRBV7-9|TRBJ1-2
TGTGCCAGCAGCTCCCGAGGGGACTATGGCTACACCTTC
CASSSRGDYGYTF
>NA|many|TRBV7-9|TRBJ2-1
TGTGCCAGCAGCTTACAGGACGGACCAGTCAATGAGCAGTTCTTC
CASSLQDGPVNEQFF
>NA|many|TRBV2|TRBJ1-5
TGTGCCAGCAGTTTCAGGGAAGGCGATCAGCCCCAGCATTTT
CASSFREGDQPQHF
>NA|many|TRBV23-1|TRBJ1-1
TGCGCCAGCAGTCAGGGGCTGAAGACTGAAGCTTTCTTT
CASSQGLKTEAFF
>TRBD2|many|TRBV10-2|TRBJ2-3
TGCGCCAGCAAGTTAGCGGGGGGTTCAGATACGCAGTATTTT
CASKLAGGSDTQYF
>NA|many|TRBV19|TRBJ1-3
TGTGCCAGCCGGGACGGACCTTATTCTGGAAACACCATATATTTT
CASRDGPYSGNTIYF
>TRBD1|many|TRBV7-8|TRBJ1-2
TGTGCCAGCAGCTCGCGGGACAGGGGGTACTCTAACTATGGCTACACCTTC
CASSSRDRGYSNYGYTF
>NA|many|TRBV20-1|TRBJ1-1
TGCAGTGCTAGGAGAGGGGCCAACACTGAAGCTTTCTTT
CSARRGANTEAFF
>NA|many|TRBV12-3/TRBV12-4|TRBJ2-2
TGTGCCACCAGAAGACAGGCTAACACCGGGGAGCTGTTTTTT
CATRRQANTGELFF
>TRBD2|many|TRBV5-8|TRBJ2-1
TGTGCCAGCAGCCTCCAGGGAGGGTCCTACAATGAGCAGTTCTTC
CASSLQGGSYNEQFF
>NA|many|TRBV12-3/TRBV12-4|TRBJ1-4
TGTGCCAGCAGTTCCGCCTCTAATGAAAAACTGTTTTTT
CASSSASNEKLFF
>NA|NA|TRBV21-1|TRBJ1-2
TGTGCCAGCAAGGACAAATTTCCCTATGACTACACCTTC
CASKDKFPYDYTF
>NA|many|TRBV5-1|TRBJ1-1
TGCGCCAGCAGCGCTAAAGCTAACACTGAAGCTTTCTTT
CASSAKANTEAFF
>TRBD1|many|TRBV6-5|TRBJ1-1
TGTGCCAGCAGCCTGAGGACAGGGACGAACACTGAAGCTTTCTTT
CASSLRTGTNTEAFF
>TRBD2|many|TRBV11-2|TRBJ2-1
TGTGCCAGCAGCGTCGGACTAGCATACGAGCAGTTCTTC
CASSVGLAYEQFF
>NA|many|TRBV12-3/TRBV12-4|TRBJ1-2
TGTGCCAGCAGAGAAGGACGGAGGACCTTGGGAGGCTACACCTTC
CASREGRRTLGGYTF
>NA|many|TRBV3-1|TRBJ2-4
TGTGCCAGCAGCCCACTAGGGTCGGAAAACATTCAGTACTTC
CASSPLGSENIQYF
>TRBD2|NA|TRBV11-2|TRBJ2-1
TGTGCCAGCAGCTTAGAGGGGACTAGCGGGTCCTACAATGAGCAGTTCTTC
CASSLEGTSGSYNEQFF
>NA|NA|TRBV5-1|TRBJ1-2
TGCACCAGCAGCGTACAGGGTGAAGGCTACCCCTTC
CTSSVQGEGYPF
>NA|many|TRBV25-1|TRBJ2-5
TGTGCCAGCAGTTGGGGCCTCCGGGGCGCAAAATTCCAAGAGACCCAGTACTTC
CASSWGLRGAKFQETQYF
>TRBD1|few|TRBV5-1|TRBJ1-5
TGCGCCAGCAGCTTGACCGGGACAGGGACTCAGCCCCAGCATTTT
CASSLTGTGTQPQHF
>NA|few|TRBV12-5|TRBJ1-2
TGTGCTAGTGGTTTGGCCGAAGGTTACGGCTACACCTTC
CASGLAEGYGYTF
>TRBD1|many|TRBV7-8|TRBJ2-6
TGTGCCAGCAGCTTAGGGGGACAGGGGATGCTCTCAATGCGGGCCAACGTCCTGACTTTC
CASSLGGQGMLSMRANVLTF
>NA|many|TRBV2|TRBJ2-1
TGTGCCAGCGGGTCGGGGACCTACAATGAGCAGTTCTTC
CASGSGTYNEQFF
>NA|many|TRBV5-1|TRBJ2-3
TGCGCCAGCATAAGGGCAGATACGCAGTATTTT
CASIRADTQYF
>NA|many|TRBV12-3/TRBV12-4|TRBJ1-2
TGTGCCAGCAGTTTGGCGCTTCTTGGCTACACCTTC
CASSLALLGYTF
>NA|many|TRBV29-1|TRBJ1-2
TGCAGCGCCACCGACAGTAACTATGGCTACACCTTC
CSATDSNYGYTF
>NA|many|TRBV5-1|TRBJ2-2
TGCGCCAGCAGCTTACAGGGCACCGGGGAGCTGTTTTTT
CASSLQGTGELFF
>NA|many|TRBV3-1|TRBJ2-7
TGTGCCAGCAGCTCGCAGCTCGGGTCCTACGAGCAGTACTTC
CASSSQLGSYEQYF
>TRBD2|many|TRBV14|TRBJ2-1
TGTGCCAGCAGCCAAGAAGGAAGGACTAGCGGGGGCAATGAGCAGTTCTTC
CASSQEGRTSGGNEQFF
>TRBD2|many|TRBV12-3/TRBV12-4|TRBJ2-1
TGTGCCAGCCTCCCCCGACTAGCCCTAACCTACAATGAGCAGTTCTTC
CASLPRLALTYNEQFF
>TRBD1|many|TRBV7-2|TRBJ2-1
TGTGCCAGCAGTCCCGGGACAGGGAATGAGCAGTTCTTC
CASSPGTGNEQFF
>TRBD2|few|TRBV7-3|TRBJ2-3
TGTGCCAGCAGCTCTACCGGGACTAAATTTTCAGATGCGCAGTATTTT
CASSSTGTKFSDAQYF
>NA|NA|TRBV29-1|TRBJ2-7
TGCAGCGTTGGGCAGGGCTACGAGCAGGACTTC
CSVGQGYEQDF
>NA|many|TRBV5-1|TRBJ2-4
TGCGCCAGCAGCCAGGGGGGATTAGCCAAAAACATTCAGTACTTC
CASSQGGLAKNIQYF
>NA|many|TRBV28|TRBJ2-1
TGTGCCAGCAGCCTCGGGAGGGACAGAACCTACAATGAGCAGTTCTTC
CASSLGRDRTYNEQFF
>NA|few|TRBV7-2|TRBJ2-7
TGTGCCAGCAGTATCGGGAGAATCTACGAGCAGTACTTC
CASSIGRIYEQYF
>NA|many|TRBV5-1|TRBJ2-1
TGCGCCAGCAGCTTGGATGCCGGGGGTGAGCAGTTCTTC
CASSLDAGGEQFF
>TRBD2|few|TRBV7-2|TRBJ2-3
TGTGCCAGCGAGATAGCGGGAGGGCCATCGGATACGCAGTATTTT
CASEIAGGPSDTQYF
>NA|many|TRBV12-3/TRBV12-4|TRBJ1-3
TGTGCCAGCAGTAGGGTCTTGGATGGAAACACCATATATTTT
CASSRVLDGNTIYF
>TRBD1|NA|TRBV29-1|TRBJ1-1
TGCAGCGTAAGACAGGGTCTTACTGAAGCTTTCTTT
CSVRQGLTEAFF
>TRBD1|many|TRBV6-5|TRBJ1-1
TGTGCCAGCAGTTACGAAACGGGACAGGGAACCACTGAAGCTTTCTTT
CASSYETGQGTTEAFF
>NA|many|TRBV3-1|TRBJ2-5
TGTGCCAGCAGCCAAATACAGGCAAGAGAGACCCAGTACTTC
CASSQIQARETQYF
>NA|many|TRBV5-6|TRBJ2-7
TGTGCCAGCACCGACAGCGGAAAGACCTACGAGCAGTACTTC
CASTDSGKTYEQYF
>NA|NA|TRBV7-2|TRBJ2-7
TGTGCCAGCAGCTTAGCACAGATATCCTACGAGCAGTACTTC
CASSLAQISYEQYF
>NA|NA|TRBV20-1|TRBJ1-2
TGCAGTGCCCCCAAGGTCGGGGGAAGAGACTATGGCTACACCTTC
CSAPKVGGRDYGYTF
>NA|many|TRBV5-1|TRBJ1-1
TGCGCCAGCAGCCAACTCGGCCACACTGAAGCTTTCTTT
CASSQLGHTEAFF
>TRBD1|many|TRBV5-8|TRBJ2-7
TGTGCCAGCAGCTCTCCCCGGGACAGGGTTTACGAGCAGTACTTC
CASSSPRDRVYEQYF
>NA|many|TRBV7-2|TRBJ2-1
TGTGCCAGCAGCACCCGACTGGGAGAGCAGTTCTTC
CASSTRLGEQFF